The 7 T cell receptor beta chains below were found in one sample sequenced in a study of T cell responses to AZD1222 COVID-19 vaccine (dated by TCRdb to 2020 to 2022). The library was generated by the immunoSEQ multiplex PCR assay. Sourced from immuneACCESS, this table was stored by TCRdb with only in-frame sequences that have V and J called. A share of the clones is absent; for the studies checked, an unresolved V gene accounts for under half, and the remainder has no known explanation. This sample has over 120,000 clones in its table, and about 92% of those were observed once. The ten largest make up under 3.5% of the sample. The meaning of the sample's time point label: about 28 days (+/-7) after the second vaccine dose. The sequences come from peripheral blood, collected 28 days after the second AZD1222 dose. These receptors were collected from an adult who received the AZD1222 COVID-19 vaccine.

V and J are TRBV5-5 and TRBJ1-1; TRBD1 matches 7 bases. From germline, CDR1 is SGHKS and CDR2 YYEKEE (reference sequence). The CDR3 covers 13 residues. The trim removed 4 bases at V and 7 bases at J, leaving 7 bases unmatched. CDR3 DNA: TGTGCCAGCAGCCCCTGGACAGGCCGTGAAGCTTTCTTT. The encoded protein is CASSPWTGREAFF.

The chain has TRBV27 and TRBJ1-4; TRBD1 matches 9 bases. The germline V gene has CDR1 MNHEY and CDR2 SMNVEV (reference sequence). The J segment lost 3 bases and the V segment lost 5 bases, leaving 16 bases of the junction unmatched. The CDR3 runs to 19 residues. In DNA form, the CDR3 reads TGTGCCAGCAGTCGGGCAGTCGGGACAGGGCCCTTTCCTAATGAAAAACTGTTTTTT. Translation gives CASSRAVGTGPFPNEKLFF.

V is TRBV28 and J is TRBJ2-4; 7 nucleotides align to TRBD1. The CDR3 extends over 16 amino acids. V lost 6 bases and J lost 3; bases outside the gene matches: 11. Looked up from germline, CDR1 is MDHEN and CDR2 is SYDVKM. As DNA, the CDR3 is TGTGCCAGCAGCCCGGGTGACAGGGAAAACAAAAACATTCAGTACTTC. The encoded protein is CASSPGDRENKNIQYF. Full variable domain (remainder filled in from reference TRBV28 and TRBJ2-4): DVKVTQSSRYLVKRTGEKVFLECVQDMDHENMFWYRQDPGLGLRLIYFSYDVKMKEKGDIPEGYSVSREKKERFSLILESASTNQTSMYLCASSPGDRENKNIQYFGAGTRLSVL.

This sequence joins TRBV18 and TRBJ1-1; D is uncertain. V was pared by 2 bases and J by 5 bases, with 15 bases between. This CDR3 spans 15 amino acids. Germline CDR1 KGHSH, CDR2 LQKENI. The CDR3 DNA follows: TGTGCCAGCTCACCATACCAGGTCGAAAGGACTGAAGCTTTCTTT. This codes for CASSPYQVERTEAFF.

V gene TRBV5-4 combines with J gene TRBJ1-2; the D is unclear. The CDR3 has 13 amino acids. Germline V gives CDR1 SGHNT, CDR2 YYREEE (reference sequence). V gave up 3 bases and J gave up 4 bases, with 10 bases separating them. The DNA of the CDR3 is TGTGCCAGCAGCTACTCCACCGGCTATGGCTACACCTTC. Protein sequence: CASSYSTGYGYTF.

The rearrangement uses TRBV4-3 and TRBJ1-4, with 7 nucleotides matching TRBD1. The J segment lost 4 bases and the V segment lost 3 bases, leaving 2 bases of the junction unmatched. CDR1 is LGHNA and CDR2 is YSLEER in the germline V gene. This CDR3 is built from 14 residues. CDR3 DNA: TGCGCCAGCAGCCAGGGACAGCATAATGAAAAACTGTTTTTT. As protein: CASSQGQHNEKLFF.

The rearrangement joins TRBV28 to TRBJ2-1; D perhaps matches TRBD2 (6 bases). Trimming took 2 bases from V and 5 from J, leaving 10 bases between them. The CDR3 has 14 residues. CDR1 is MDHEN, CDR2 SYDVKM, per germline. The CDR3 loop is CASSLTGRHNEQFF. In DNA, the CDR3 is TGTGCCAGCAGTTTAACCGGGAGACACAATGAGCAGTTCTTC.